The 20 T cell receptor beta chains given below trace back to one sample, sequenced in a study of blood T cell repertoires in COVID-19. Repertoires were generated with immunoSEQ multiplex PCR, while TCRdb's copy carries only in-frame clones and drops some. This sample carries more than 400,000 clones, approximately 85% of them seen once, and the ten largest clones take more than 3%. What was sequenced was peripheral blood. The receptors originated from a human donor in a cohort sampled during active COVID-19.

This rearrangement joins TRBV5-8 to TRBJ2-7; D not resolved. The CDR3 is 13 amino acids. Germline lookup yields CDR1 SGHTS and CDR2 YDEGEE. V was trimmed by 1 base and J by 0 bases, leaving 5 bases between them. The CDR3 loop is CASSLRVSYEQYF. The CDR3, as DNA: TGTGCCAGCAGCTTGAGAGTCTCCTACGAGCAGTACTTC.

This chain uses TRBV3-1 (or the pseudogene TRBV3-2) with TRBJ1-2; TRBD1 matches at 8 bases. This CDR3 is built from 17 residues. The germline CDR1 and CDR2 sequences are LGHDT and YNNKEL (reference sequence). The ends lost 0 bases at V and 3 bases at J; junction bases unmatched: 9. CDR3 region: CASSQDWGAGGHYGYTF. CDR3 coding DNA: TGTGCCAGCAGCCAAGATTGGGGAGCAGGGGGCCACTATGGCTACACCTTC.

CDR3 nucleotide sequence: TGTGCCTGGGCCAGTACGTCCTCGGAGACCCAGTACTTC. Translated, it gives CAWASTSSETQYF. The genes are TRBV30 and TRBJ2-5; D remains ambiguous. This CDR3 has 13 residues. CDR1 GTSNPN and CDR2 SVGIG come from the germline V gene (reference sequence). V gave up 5 bases and J gave up 5 bases, with 15 bases separating them.

This clone was picked up one time. This chain joins TRBV10-1 and TRBJ2-7; 9 nucleotides match TRBD2. Per germline, CDR1 WNHNN and CDR2 SYGVQD (reference sequence). V shed 9 bases and J 2 bases; nucleotides not matched to a gene: 17. This CDR3 is 17 amino acids long. The DNA for the CDR3 is TGCGCCAGTACTGCCGCGGGAAATGGCGGGAGGGCCTACGAGCAGTACTTC. It specifies CASTAAGNGGRAYEQYF.

V gene TRBV29-1 combines with J gene TRBJ2-3; a possible D gene is TRBD1 (5 bases). Looked up from germline, CDR1 is SQVTM and CDR2 is ANQGSEA. The CDR3 length is 14 residues. The V gene lost 3 bases and the J gene lost 0 bases, with 10 bases spanning the gap. The CDR3 loop is CSVDREASTDTQYF. The CDR3 DNA follows: TGCAGCGTTGACAGGGAAGCTAGCACAGATACGCAGTATTTT.

This clone occurred once. This rearrangement joins TRBV27 to TRBJ1-1; possibly TRBD1 for D (6 bases). This CDR3 has 13 residues. Germline values: CDR1 MNHEY, CDR2 SMNVEV (reference sequence). V was cut by 5 bases and J by 1 base, with 8 bases left in between. The CDR3 bases are TGTGCCAGCAGTCTACAGGGGAACACTGAAGCTTTCTTT. It yields the protein CASSLQGNTEAFF.

This clone was detected once. The V and J genes are TRBV2 and TRBJ1-4; 9 nucleotides align to TRBD1. This CDR3 has 14 amino acids. Trimming removed 9 bases from V and 7 bases from J; junction bases left unmatched: 9. Per the germline V gene, CDR1 is SNHLY and CDR2 is FYNNEI. CDR3 region: CASNPGTGTEKLFF. The CDR3 region has the DNA TGTGCCAGTAATCCCGGGACAGGGACTGAAAAACTGTTTTTT.

The V gene is TRBV9, the J gene TRBJ2-3, with D perhaps TRBD1 (6 bases). Trimming left V 0 bases short and J 4 bases short, with 12 bases between. Germline V lookup: CDR1 SGDLS, CDR2 YYNGEE. The CDR3 runs 15 residues. As DNA, the CDR3 is TGTGCCAGCAGCGTAGCACAGGGAAAGGCAGATACGCAGTATTTT. It encodes CASSVAQGKADTQYF.

The rearrangement joins TRBV15 to TRBJ1-4, with D uncertain. The CDR3 length is 18 residues. The V gene lost 0 bases and the J gene lost 0 bases, with 14 bases spanning the gap. CDR1 and CDR2 from the germline V gene are LNHNV and YYDKDF (reference sequence). The CDR3 sequence: CATSRERPGWATNEKLFF. The CDR3 nucleotides are TGTGCCACCAGCAGAGAGCGGCCTGGGTGGGCAACTAATGAAAAACTGTTTTTT.

The chain has TRBV9 and TRBJ1-4; possible D gene TRBD1, 5 bases. The V gene lost 0 bases and the J gene lost 0 bases, with 12 bases spanning the gap. The CDR3 runs to 17 residues. Germline V gene lookup returns CDR1 SGDLS and CDR2 YYNGEE. CDR3 amino acids: CASSVAQTGATNEKLFF. In DNA form, the CDR3 reads TGTGCCAGCAGCGTAGCCCAGACGGGGGCAACTAATGAAAAACTGTTTTTT.

The chain has TRBV30 and TRBJ1-1, with a tentative D call TRBD1 (5 bases). The CDR3 runs to 13 residues. Germline values: CDR1 GTSNPN, CDR2 SVGIG (reference sequence). Trimming took 1 base from V and 7 from J, leaving 13 bases between them. The DNA for the CDR3 is TGTGCCTGGAGTGGGGAGGGGCGGGATGAAGCTTTCTTT. Translated: CAWSGEGRDEAFF.

V gene TRBV3-1 (or the pseudogene TRBV3-2) combines with J gene TRBJ2-5; weak D call: TRBD2 (5 bases). V was clipped by 2 bases and J by 5 bases, with 12 bases between them. In germline, CDR1 is LGHDT, CDR2 YNNKEL (reference sequence). The CDR3 consists of 14 residues. CDR3 sequence (DNA): TGTGCCAGCAGCCAACCGAGGAGGCGGGAGACCCAGTACTTC. The encoded protein is CASSQPRRRETQYF.

This clone was seen a single time. This chain connects TRBV4-2 to TRBJ1-1; a possible D gene is TRBD1 (6 bases). Trimming took off 6 bases at V and 9 bases at J, with 14 bases between the two ends. Germline V CDR1 and CDR2: LGHNA, YNFKEQ. CDR3 size: 12 residues. The CDR3 is CASSPVDSKAFF. CDR3 bases: TGTGCCAGCAGTCCCGTGGACAGCAAAGCTTTCTTT.

The chain joins TRBV19 to TRBJ1-1; a weak D match, TRBD1 (5 bases). Looked up from germline, CDR1 is LNHDA and CDR2 is SQIVND (reference sequence). Trimming removed 7 bases from V and 4 bases from J, with 13 bases in between. This CDR3 is 13 amino acids long. The CDR3 here is CASIGGVATEAFF. As DNA, the CDR3 is TGTGCCAGTATCGGAGGGGTCGCCACTGAAGCTTTCTTT. Complete variable domain (other parts from reference TRBV19 and TRBJ1-1): DGGITQSPKYLFRKEGQNVTLSCEQNLNHDAMYWYRQDPGQGLRLIYYSQIVNDFQKGDIAEGYSVSREKKESFPLTVTSAQKNPTAFYLCASIGGVATEAFFGQGTRLTVV.

The rearrangement joins TRBV19 to TRBJ1-5; no definite D call. V lost 3 bases and J 4 bases, leaving 13 bases between the germline ends. Germline V gives CDR1 LNHDA, CDR2 SQIVND (reference sequence). CDR3 length: 15 amino acids. The CDR3 spells CASSIGHGGNQPQHF. The CDR3 bases are TGTGCCAGTAGTATCGGTCATGGCGGAAATCAGCCCCAGCATTTT.

The V and J genes are TRBV27 and TRBJ2-7; TRBD1 is a possible D gene (5 bases). The CDR3 extends over 14 amino acids. Trimming stripped 5 bases from V and 0 bases from J, with 11 bases between. CDR1 is MNHEY and CDR2 is SMNVEV in the germline V gene (reference sequence). The CDR3 coding sequence is TGTGCCAGCAGTCAGACAGAGAGCTCCTACGAGCAGTACTTC. Its translation is CASSQTESSYEQYF.

The chain links TRBV5-1 to TRBJ1-4, with D perhaps matching TRBD1 (6 bases). Trimming removed 7 bases at V and 4 bases at J, with 11 bases between. CDR3 size: 13 residues. Germline lookup yields CDR1 SGHRS and CDR2 YFSETQ. In DNA, the CDR3 is TGCGCCAGCGGAAAGGGGGATAATGAAAAACTGTTTTTT. It specifies CASGKGDNEKLFF.

The rearrangement uses TRBV12-5 and TRBJ2-3; TRBD2 aligns across 14 bases. The germline V gene encodes CDR1 LGHNT and CDR2 FRNRAP. Losses at the gene ends were 1 base for V and 9 bases for J; bases not matched to a gene: 6. The CDR3 spans 16 residues. The CDR3 DNA reads as TGTGCTAGTGGTTTGGATACCGGGACTAGCGGGAGCACGCAGTATTTT. Protein sequence: CASGLDTGTSGSTQYF.

This clone appeared a single time. The chain couples TRBV27 to TRBJ2-7; D unresolved. V lost 4 bases to trimming and J lost 3 bases, with 7 bases between them. The CDR3 runs 12 residues. Germline V CDR1 and CDR2: MNHEY, SMNVEV (reference sequence). This CDR3 reads CASSSPLYEQYF. The CDR3 DNA reads TGTGCCAGCAGTTCCCCCCTCTACGAGCAGTACTTC.

The chain combines TRBV15 with TRBJ1-1; weak D call: TRBD1 (5 bases). Trimming removed 4 bases from V and 6 bases from J, with 12 bases in between. The CDR3 length is 13 residues. Germline values: CDR1 LNHNV, CDR2 YYDKDF (reference sequence). In DNA form, the CDR3 reads TGTGCCACCAGCATACAAAGGGGTGCTGAAGCTTTCTTT. Translated: CATSIQRGAEAFF.